Listed here are 29 T cell receptor beta chains from one sample, sequenced in a study of shared clonotypes between healthy human individuals. TCRdb keeps only in-frame clones here, not all; method: immunoSEQ multiplex PCR. The data hold about 380,000 clones, with roughly 96% observed a single time. The sequenced sample was memory CD8+ T cells sorted from blood. Subset denoted: CD45RO+ cells pooled with CCR7-negative TemRA cells. These receptor sequences come from a man aged 30 to 45 in good health.

This sequence joins TRBV5-1 and TRBJ1-5, with D maybe TRBD1 (6 bases). The ends were cut back, 5 bases at V and 5 bases at J, with 17 bases in the middle. The CDR3 extends over 15 amino acids. Looked up from germline, CDR1 is SGHRS and CDR2 is YFSETQ. The DNA for the CDR3 is TGCGCCAGCAGGTCTGGGACGGGGGGCGATCAGCCCCAGCATTTT. Protein product: CASRSGTGGDQPQHF.

The chain is built from TRBV15 and TRBJ1-4; no definite D call. From germline, CDR1 is LNHNV and CDR2 YYDKDF (reference sequence). The CDR3 has 13 amino acids. The germline V and J ends were trimmed by 1 base and 0 bases, with 0 bases remaining between them. In nucleotides, the CDR3 is TGTGCCACCAGCAGAGCAACTAATGAAAAACTGTTTTTT. This sequence encodes CATSRATNEKLFF.

The V gene is TRBV4-2, the J gene TRBJ2-1, with 10 bases identical to TRBD2. CDR3 length: 18 amino acids. V lost 4 bases, J lost 0 bases, and 9 bases stayed unmatched. Germline V gives CDR1 LGHNA, CDR2 YNFKEQ. In nucleotides, the CDR3 is TGTGCCAGCAGCCCTTCCGGACTAGCGGTTACCTCCTACAATGAGCAGTTCTTC. Amino acid sequence: CASSPSGLAVTSYNEQFF.

This clone was counted a single time. CDR3 in amino acids: CASSFILTTRTLSSYEQYF. The CDR3 nucleotides read TGTGCCAGCAGCTTTATCCTGACTACCCGCACTCTCAGCTCCTACGAGCAGTACTTC. This chain connects TRBV7-9 to TRBJ2-7, with a possible D match to TRBD2 (5 bases). Trimming removed 3 bases from V and 0 bases from J, with 24 bases in between. The germline gives CDR1 SEHNR, CDR2 FQNEAQ (reference sequence). CDR3 size: 19 residues.

The chain joins TRBV28 to TRBJ2-1, with TRBD2 matching 8 bases. The CDR3 spans 15 residues. With V trimmed by 6 bases and J by 4 bases, 8 bases remained unmatched. From germline, CDR1 is MDHEN and CDR2 SYDVKM. CDR3 loop: CASSSSGSGYNEQFF. DNA of the CDR3: TGTGCCAGCAGCTCCAGCGGGAGTGGATACAATGAGCAGTTCTTC. Based on the CDR3 plus reference TRBV28 and TRBJ2-1, the full variable domain is DVKVTQSSRYLVKRTGEKVFLECVQDMDHENMFWYRQDPGLGLRLIYFSYDVKMKEKGDIPEGYSVSREKKERFSLILESASTNQTSMYLCASSSSGSGYNEQFFGPGTRLTVL.

The chain uses TRBV7-9 and TRBJ2-1, with D unclear. The CDR3 spans 14 residues. Germline CDR1 and CDR2: SEHNR and FQNEAQ (reference sequence). V lost 3 bases and J lost 0, with 6 bases in between. The CDR3 loop reads CASSFLSSYNEQFF. The CDR3 coding sequence is TGTGCCAGCAGCTTCCTGAGCTCCTACAATGAGCAGTTCTTC.

The chain carries TRBV2 and TRBJ1-1, with TRBD1 matching 7 bases. This CDR3 spans 13 amino acids. V was clipped by 7 bases and J by 7 bases; unmatched bases: 9. Germline lookup yields CDR1 SNHLY and CDR2 FYNNEI. This CDR3 is CASNRQGTGEAFF. CDR3 nucleotides: TGTGCCAGCAACCGACAGGGTACGGGTGAAGCTTTCTTT.

V gene TRBV2 combines with J gene TRBJ2-5, with 9 bases matching TRBD2. After removal of 4 bases from V and 1 base from J, the junction contained 4 bases not matched to a gene. Germline assignment: CDR1 SNHLY and CDR2 FYNNEI. The CDR3 has 15 amino acids. The CDR3 protein is CASSVLAGSQETQYF. CDR3 nucleotides: TGTGCCAGCAGTGTGCTAGCGGGATCCCAAGAGACCCAGTACTTC.

The CDR3 coding sequence is TGCGCCAGCAGTGAGGGGGGCTCTAACTATGGCTACACCTTC. It translates to CASSEGGSNYGYTF. The V call is TRBV10-1, the J call TRBJ1-2, with D possibly matching TRBD1 (6 bases). CDR1 is WNHNN, CDR2 SYGVQD, per germline (reference sequence). With 2 bases removed from V and 0 bases from J, the gap between germline ends came to 7 bases. The CDR3 is 14 amino acids.

This chain links TRBV29-1 with TRBJ2-7; tentatively, D is TRBD1 (5 bases). Per the germline V gene, CDR1 is SQVTM and CDR2 is ANQGSEA. The CDR3 covers 13 residues. V was shortened by 4 bases and J by 1 base, with 11 bases between the two germline ends. The CDR3 reads CSVVIDSSYEQYF. DNA of the CDR3: TGCAGCGTTGTGATCGACAGTTCCTACGAGCAGTACTTC.

The CDR3 DNA reads TGTGCCAGTAAGGTTGCAGCGGCGACTGGCACAGATACGCAGTATTTT. This sequence encodes CASKVAAATGTDTQYF. The genes are TRBV19 and TRBJ2-3; TRBD2 might be the D (5 bases). Deletions cut 7 bases from V and 1 base from J, with 18 bases between. Germline loops: CDR1 LNHDA, CDR2 SQIVND (reference sequence). This CDR3 is 16 amino acids long.

CDR3 DNA sequence: TGTGCCAGCATGAGCGGGGCTAGCTCCTACGAGCAGTACTTC. Protein product: CASMSGASSYEQYF. The rearrangement links TRBV28 to TRBJ2-7; 7 nucleotides match TRBD2. CDR3 size: 14 residues. CDR1 is MDHEN and CDR2 is SYDVKM in the germline V gene. J was trimmed by 0 bases and V by 7 bases; bases with no gene match: 6.

This chain joins TRBV6-6 and TRBJ2-5, with D perhaps assigned TRBD1 or TRBD2 (5 bases each). Germline CDR1 is MNHNY and CDR2 is SVGAGI (reference sequence). The CDR3 runs to 13 residues. Trimming left V 6 bases short and J 4 bases short, with 12 bases between. The CDR3 reads CASRGRGRETQYF. DNA of the CDR3: TGTGCCAGCAGGGGACGGGGTCGAGAGACCCAGTACTTC.

This clone has just one count. The chain combines TRBV6-1 with TRBJ2-7; D remains unclear. This CDR3 comprises 15 residues. Per the germline V gene, CDR1 is MNHNS and CDR2 is SASEGT. V was cut by 7 bases and J by 2 bases, with 18 bases left in between. Written as DNA, the CDR3 is TGTGCCAGCAAGTCAGGAGTGTTCATTACCTACGAGCAGTACTTC. This gives the protein CASKSGVFITYEQYF.

The gene calls are TRBV6-6 and TRBJ1-5, with a weak D call TRBD1 (5 bases). The CDR3 has 15 amino acids. CDR1 is MNHNY, CDR2 SVGAGI, per germline (reference sequence). Trimming took 0 bases from V and 3 from J, leaving 9 bases between them. The CDR3 is CASSYSRVNNQPQHF. The CDR3 region has the DNA TGTGCCAGCAGTTACTCCAGGGTGAACAATCAGCCCCAGCATTTT.

The chain is built from TRBV27 and TRBJ2-5, with a possible D match to TRBD1 (6 bases). Trimming stripped 5 bases from V and 0 bases from J, with 19 bases between. The CDR3 has 17 residues. Per the germline V gene, CDR1 is MNHEY and CDR2 is SMNVEV (reference sequence). The CDR3 DNA reads as TGTGCCAGCAGTCCGGGGCCAGGGGCCCTCAACCAAGAGACCCAGTACTTC. Residues: CASSPGPGALNQETQYF.

The V and J genes are TRBV6-6 and TRBJ2-1; possible D gene TRBD2, 6 bases. The V gene lost 4 bases and the J gene lost 4 bases, with 14 bases spanning the gap. Germline V gene lookup returns CDR1 MNHNY and CDR2 SVGAGI (reference sequence). The CDR3 is 15 amino acids. The CDR3 bases are TGTGCCAGCAGTTCTCGGCGGGGAGGTTACAATGAGCAGTTCTTC. This translates into CASSSRRGGYNEQFF.

CDR3 in amino acids: CASSFRRTSQETQYF. CDR3 bases: TGTGCCAGCAGTTTCCGCCGGACAAGTCAAGAGACCCAGTACTTC. The V and J genes are TRBV27 and TRBJ2-5; D perhaps matches TRBD1 (5 bases). This CDR3 has 15 amino acids. Germline V CDR1 and CDR2: MNHEY, SMNVEV (reference sequence). The V and J ends lost 3 bases and 2 bases respectively, with 13 bases between them.

This chain joins TRBV4-2 and TRBJ2-5; TRBD2 agrees at 8 bases. J gave up 8 bases and V 0 bases, and 14 bases lay outside the gene matches. The CDR3 runs to 17 residues. Looked up from germline, CDR1 is LGHNA and CDR2 is YNFKEQ. CDR3 sequence: CASSQEAAGASPDTQYF. CDR3 bases: TGTGCCAGCAGCCAAGAAGCAGCGGGGGCGTCCCCGGACACCCAGTACTTC.

The V call is TRBV11-2, the J call TRBJ2-7; D tentatively fits TRBD1 or TRBD2 (7 bases each). Germline values: CDR1 SGHAT, CDR2 FQNNGV. The CDR3 contains 18 residues. V lost 2 bases and J lost 5, with 25 bases in between. The CDR3 sequence: CASSLWALGGPGGNEQYF. In DNA form, the CDR3 reads TGTGCCAGCAGCTTATGGGCTCTGGGGGGGCCAGGGGGTAACGAGCAGTACTTC.

This clone was recorded once. This sequence joins TRBV7-3 and TRBJ2-1, with D perhaps assigned TRBD1 or TRBD2 (5 bases each). The V and J ends lost 4 bases and 6 bases respectively, with 7 bases between them. CDR1 and CDR2 from the germline V gene are SGHTA and FQGTGA. This CDR3 has 12 amino acids. As DNA, the CDR3 is TGTGCCAGCAGCTGGGACGGCAATGAGCAGTTCTTC. Translation gives CASSWDGNEQFF. Looking up the rest from reference TRBV7-3 and TRBJ2-1 gives the full variable domain: GAGVSQTPSNKVTEKGKYVELRCDPISGHTALYWYRQSLGQGPEFLIYFQGTGAADDSGLPNDRFFAVRPEGSVSTLKIQRTERGDSAVYLCASSWDGNEQFFGPGTRLTVL.

The chain uses TRBV7-7 and TRBJ2-4, with 7 nucleotides matching TRBD1. Per germline, CDR1 SSHAT and CDR2 FNYEAQ (reference sequence). This CDR3 has 14 amino acids. Germline trimming cut 5 bases from V and 6 bases from J; bases unmatched to any gene: 7. CDR3 residues: CASSRDSEGNIQYF. In nucleotides, the CDR3 is TGTGCCAGCAGCCGGGACAGCGAGGGAAACATTCAGTACTTC. Based on the CDR3 plus reference TRBV7-7 and TRBJ2-4, the full variable domain is GAGVSQSPRYKVTKRGQDVTLRCDPISSHATLYWYQQALGQGPEFLTYFNYEAQPDKSGLPSDRFSAERPEGSISTLTIQRTEQRDSAMYRCASSRDSEGNIQYFGAGTRLSVL.

The rearrangement joins TRBV27 to TRBJ2-4; no firm D call. Trimming cost V 3 bases and J 4 bases, with 7 bases left between them. The CDR3 is 13 residues long. The germline V gene has CDR1 MNHEY and CDR2 SMNVEV (reference sequence). CDR3 nucleotides: TGTGCCAGCAGTTTCGCAGATAAAAACATTCAGTACTTC. It yields the protein CASSFADKNIQYF.

In DNA, the CDR3 is TGTGCCAGCTCACTTCGGGGCGGGACAGGTCCATTCTCTGGGGCCAACGTCCTGACTTTC. Protein product: CASSLRGGTGPFSGANVLTF. The rearrangement links TRBV18 to TRBJ2-6, with TRBD1 identical over 8 bases. This CDR3 contains 20 residues. Germline V lookup: CDR1 KGHSH, CDR2 LQKENI. V shed 4 bases, J shed 0 bases, and the junction held 14 bases outside the gene matches.

The rearrangement joins TRBV14 to TRBJ2-3; TRBD2 matches at 7 bases. V lost 8 bases and J lost 3; bases outside the gene matches: 11. The CDR3 length is 15 residues. CDR1 is SGHDN and CDR2 is FVKESK in the germline V gene. The CDR3 DNA is TGTGCCAGCGCTCCGCGCGGGGGACCTACAGATACGCAGTATTTT. Its translation is CASAPRGGPTDTQYF.

The chain joins TRBV27 to TRBJ2-7; 9 bases map to TRBD2. Germline loops: CDR1 MNHEY, CDR2 SMNVEV (reference sequence). The V segment lost 6 bases and the J segment 1 base; nucleotides outside the gene matches: 7. This CDR3 comprises 15 residues. The CDR3 loop is CASRLASGVSYEQYF. For the CDR3, the DNA is TGTGCCAGCAGGCTCGCTAGCGGGGTTTCCTACGAGCAGTACTTC.

J is TRBJ2-5 and V is TRBV25-1, with D possibly TRBD2 on 6 matching bases. The CDR3 has 14 amino acids. Looked up from germline, CDR1 is MGHDK and CDR2 is SYGVNS. Trimming shortened V by 2 bases and J by 2 bases, and 9 bases separated the two germline ends. Here the CDR3 reads CASSEGAGQETQYF. In DNA form, the CDR3 reads TGTGCCAGCAGTGAAGGCGCGGGGCAAGAGACCCAGTACTTC.

The CDR3 DNA sequence: TGTGCCAGCAGTTCCTCGATCGGGACAGCTTCCTACGAGCAGTACTTC. Protein product: CASSSSIGTASYEQYF. The rearrangement joins TRBV28 to TRBJ2-7, with 7 bases fitting TRBD1. Germline assignment: CDR1 MDHEN and CDR2 SYDVKM. This CDR3 has 16 residues. V gave up 4 bases and J gave up 1 base; unmatched junction bases: 10.

The gene calls are TRBV7-2 and TRBJ1-5; unclear D gene. The germline CDR1 and CDR2 sequences are SGHTA and FQGNSA. Trimming took off 6 bases at V and 3 bases at J, with 6 bases between the two ends. The CDR3 runs 12 residues. CDR3 protein: CASSLPNQPQHF. CDR3 nucleotides: TGTGCCAGCAGTCTCCCCAATCAGCCCCAGCATTTT.